The present entry profiles one T cell receptor beta chain with its context. The CDR3 extends over 14 amino acids. TCRdb's copy holds only in-frame clones and misses some; the assay was immunoSEQ multiplex PCR. The sample contains 100,000 or so clones, 90% to 95% of which appear only once. The data originate from a study of T cell changes during pregnancy in multiple sclerosis. The source of this sequence is a female donor with multiple sclerosis, enrolled in a pregnancy study. This specimen was peripheral blood, taken in the first trimester of pregnancy. This sequence joins TRBV21-1 and TRBJ1-5; the table assigns TRBD1, which was not confirmed against the DNA. TRBV21-1 is designated a pseudogene. This CDR3 reads CASPLARGGQPQHF. The DNA of the CDR3 is TGTGCCAGCCCCCTGGCCAGGGGCGGTCAGCCCCAGCATTTT.